This record concerns one T cell receptor beta chain sequence. Its antigen is currently unknown. The sample is drawn from a study of persistence of HIV-infected CD4 T cells. Study information: The sample holds CD4+ T cells responsive to CMV or HIV-1 Gag. A median of 8 years of suppressive ART preceded sampling.

An overlapping HIV-1 Gag peptide pool stimulated these cells at 1 ug/peptide/mL. CD40L-negative CD69-negative CD45RO-high memory CD4+ T cells were sorted as populations depleted of antigen-responding cells. Stimulated PBMCs had first been depleted of CD8+ T cells. Sequencing used immunoSEQ version 4 in survey mode. Assay: immunoSEQ multiplex PCR; the TCRdb copy retains only in-frame clones and omits some. Of 64,000 or so clones listed, just under 75% were seen once; the top ten hold 1.7%. The CDR3 is 14 amino acids. The input for sequencing was CD4+ T cells sorted from PBMCs after roughly 20-hour stimulation, taken from a patient who received antiretroviral therapy. The chain couples TRBV12-2 to TRBJ2-4; the tabulated D call, TRBD2, remains unverified against the DNA. TRBV12-2 constitutes a pseudogene. This clonotype was sampled from an adult man with HIV who was CMV-seropositive. This CDR3 is CASRPRLAGGIQYF. For the CDR3, the DNA is TGTGCAAGTCGCCCTCGACTAGCGGGGGGCATTCAGTACTTC.